Described below is a single T cell receptor (beta chain) sequence and its context. The entry originates in a study of cytomegalovirus exposure and HLA in healthy donors. PCR involved 60 Vbeta and 13 Jbeta primers. This table comes from immunoSEQ multiplex PCR, and its TCRdb copy is limited to in-frame clones, with some not included. The sample lists approximately 110,000 clones, around 80% occurring once. There were likely unrecorded immune exposures, though donors were nominally healthy when sampled. V lost 7 bases to trimming and J lost 4 bases; unmatched junction nucleotides: 13. Germline lookup yields CDR1 LNHDA and CDR2 SQIVND (reference sequence). The CDR3 length is 16 residues.

Sequencing was done on a sample of PBMCs. This sequence was found in a man aged 18 to 29 in good health and CMV-seronegative. The chain uses TRBV19 and TRBJ1-2, with TRBD1 matching 9 bases. CDR3 sequence reads: CASTLHRDRAPYGYTF. CDR3 DNA sequence: TGTGCCAGTACTCTACATCGGGACAGGGCTCCCTATGGCTACACCTTC. Looking up the rest from reference TRBV19 and TRBJ1-2 gives the full variable domain: DGGITQSPKYLFRKEGQNVTLSCEQNLNHDAMYWYRQDPGQGLRLIYYSQIVNDFQKGDIAEGYSVSREKKESFPLTVTSAQKNPTAFYLCASTLHRDRAPYGYTFGSGTRLTVV.